This T cell receptor beta chain is from a study of blood T cell repertoires in COVID-19. Background on the study: Sites across the United States, Italy and Spain contributed samples from acute and convalescent COVID-19. The analysed material was cDNA or gDNA that came from T cells, B-cell-depleted T cells, or PBMCs.

Germline CDR1 reads SEHNR; CDR2 reads FQNEAQ (reference sequence). The CDR3 runs 15 residues. With 1 base removed from V and 4 bases from J, the gap between germline ends came to 13 bases. In the original processing: Amplification with reference gene primers provided the estimates of nucleated cell counts. Repertoires were generated with immunoSEQ multiplex PCR, while TCRdb's copy carries only in-frame clones and drops some. The V and J calls and clone size are taken from that table; D and trimming were inferred from the DNA. The sample contains approximately 75,000 clones, around 83% of which appear only once.

Specimen: peripheral blood. The receptor was derived from an elderly woman with acute or convalescent COVID-19. This chain joins TRBV7-9 and TRBJ1-1, with a possible D match to TRBD1 (6 bases). CDR3 residues: CASSLGGVQGTEAFF. CDR3 bases: TGTGCCAGCAGCTTAGGAGGGGTACAGGGCACTGAAGCTTTCTTT.